This TCR beta chain was profiled in a study of blood T cell repertoires in COVID-19 (TCRdb year 2020). About the investigation overall: Samples from collaborators originated in the United States, Italy and Spain and spanned both the acute and convalescent phases of COVID-19. Deeply sampled blood TCRbeta repertoires from subjects exposed to, actively infected with, or recovered from COVID-19 were included in the dataset. Sample metadata almost always included a de-identified subject ID, COVID-19 status, age in years and sex. HLA class I and class II types, where available, came from metadata supplied by the sample provider rather than from assay-based typing. The repertoires were released in a freely available public database meant as a resource for research on the immune response to SARS-CoV-2. The material from the prospective study consisted of cDNA or gDNA derived from T cells, B-cell-depleted T cells, or PBMCs. The samples were drawn from the first 160 participants of the ongoing ImmuneRACE study and from under 1,500 subjects provided by 6 global collaborators. Overall study results and their limits: The quantity of clinical and demographic metadata differed by source and by participant and was supplied without curation.

The immunoSEQ Assay, a bias-controlled multiplex PCR, was used to amplify TCRbeta CDR3 regions from genomic DNA. From the authors' description of their analysis: The number of nucleated cells in each sample was estimated by amplification of reference gene primers within the assay. To quantify the absolute abundance of each unique TCRbeta CDR3 rearrangement, sequence reads were collapsed and filtered. Productive Simpson clonality was computed per sample as the square root of Simpson's diversity index over productive rearrangements. TCRdb retrieved this table from immuneACCESS and kept in-frame rearrangements only. Not all clones are present; in checked studies, unresolved V genes account for under half, and no reason is known for the remainder. V, J and clone size are those of that table, while D and trimming were read from the DNA. This sample lists some 91,000 clones; 90% were detected once. The biggest ten clones account for 1.5% to 2% of the sample.

V drops 3 bases and J drops 7 bases, leaving 9 bases in between. Taken from cysteine to phenylalanine, the CDR3 has 12 residues. Only the CDR3 region is kept as DNA, spanning 36 bases read in frame from base 1. In the case of this clone: The antigen it binds to is not known. Base-call qualities are not available, and no considerably larger clone is one nucleotide away.

Whole blood was collected in K2EDTA tubes by collaborating institutions according to the institutions' own protocols. For TCRbeta analysis, collaborators shipped samples as frozen whole blood, isolated PBMCs, or DNA extracted from either of those sample types. The sequence joins TRBV12-3 or TRBV12-4 to TRBJ1-2; the D segment cannot be called with confidence. The clonotype originates from a man in his sixties with acute or convalescent COVID-19. The sequencing input was peripheral blood. The DNA sequence is as follows: TGTGCCAGCAGTTTCGAGGGCCGTGGCTACACCTTC. Its amino acids are CASSFEGRGYTF.